A single sample is the source of the 13 T cell receptor beta chains below, sequenced in a study of blood T cell repertoires in COVID-19. Profiled with immunoSEQ multiplex PCR; TCRdb holds only in-frame clones, not every one. The table lists 65,000 to 75,000 clones, more than 75% of them singletons. Sequencing was performed on peripheral blood. The receptors stem from a human donor in a cohort sampled during active COVID-19.

The V gene is TRBV7-9, the J gene TRBJ2-7; 7 bases are a match to TRBD1. Germline CDR1 reads SEHNR; CDR2 reads FQNEAQ (reference sequence). CDR3 length: 14 residues. Unmatched junction bases numbered 6, after V lost 4 bases and J lost 3 bases. Written as DNA, the CDR3 is TGTGCCAGCAGCTACCCGGGACAGCACTACGAGCAGTACTTC. The encoded protein is CASSYPGQHYEQYF.

The chain carries TRBV14 and TRBJ2-7; 10 nucleotides line up with TRBD1. The V and J ends lost 4 bases and 2 bases, in that order; junction bases with no gene match: 5. CDR3 size: 15 residues. Germline loops: CDR1 SGHDN, CDR2 FVKESK. CDR3 in amino acids: CASSRAGTGAYEQYV. The CDR3 DNA is TGTGCCAGCAGCCGCGCCGGGACAGGGGCCTACGAGCAGTACGTC.

The V gene is TRBV23-1, the J gene TRBJ1-2; D unclear. TRBV23-1 is placed among ORFs of uncertain function. Trimming removed 4 bases at V and 3 bases at J, with 12 bases between. The CDR3 runs to 14 residues. CDR3 in amino acids: CASSPTEGDYGYTF. DNA for the CDR3: TGCGCCAGCAGTCCGACCGAGGGCGACTATGGCTACACCTTC.

This clone is hyperexpanded by share. The chain is built from TRBV14 and TRBJ2-1; 7 bases match TRBD2. CDR3 length equals 14 residues. From germline, CDR1 is SGHDN and CDR2 FVKESK. V lost 4 bases to trimming and J lost 4 bases; unmatched junction nucleotides: 4. The CDR3 loop reads CASSPQRGYNEQFF. CDR3 sequence (DNA): TGTGCCAGCAGCCCCCAGCGGGGATACAATGAGCAGTTCTTC. The full variable domain, its missing parts supplied by reference TRBV14 and TRBJ2-1, is EAGVTQFPSHSVIEKGQTVTLRCDPISGHDNLYWYRRVMGKEIKFLLHFVKESKQDESGMPNNRFLAERTGGTYSTLKVQPAELEDSGVYFCASSPQRGYNEQFFGPGTRLTVL.

The rearrangement joins TRBV28 to TRBJ2-2, with D perhaps TRBD2 (5 bases). Germline CDR1 MDHEN, CDR2 SYDVKM. This CDR3 has 13 amino acids. The V end was cut by 11 bases, the J end by 5 bases, with 15 bases between. In nucleotides, the CDR3 is TGTGCCCACGGATATGGGAGAACCGGGGAGCTGTTTTTT. Translation: CAHGYGRTGELFF.

This clone was counted a single time. The J gene is TRBJ1-1, the V gene TRBV7-3, with 8 bases matching TRBD1. Unmatched junction bases numbered 2, after V lost 6 bases and J lost 2 bases. Germline V lookup: CDR1 SGHTA, CDR2 FQGTGA. The CDR3 totals 13 residues. The CDR3 reads CASSSGGNTEAFF. For the CDR3, the DNA is TGTGCCAGCAGTTCAGGGGGCAACACTGAAGCTTTCTTT.

By share, this clone counts as medium-sized. V and J are TRBV4-2 and TRBJ1-4, with 7 bases that match TRBD1. The germline V gene has CDR1 LGHNA and CDR2 YNFKEQ. V lost 3 bases to trimming and J lost 4 bases; unmatched junction nucleotides: 5. This CDR3 has 15 residues. The CDR3 sequence is CASSQGGQNNEKLFF. CDR3 nucleotides: TGTGCCAGCAGCCAGGGGGGACAGAATAATGAAAAACTGTTTTTT.

This clone has at least ten counts. V gene TRBV19 combines with J gene TRBJ1-5; D call uncertain. Deletions cut 2 bases from V and 3 bases from J, with 8 bases between. Germline V gives CDR1 LNHDA, CDR2 SQIVND (reference sequence). The CDR3 spans 14 residues. CDR3 nucleotide sequence: TGTGCCAGTAGTATAACTCACGCCAATCAGCCCCAGCATTTT. Encoded protein: CASSITHANQPQHF.

The chain links TRBV27 to TRBJ2-3; 13 nucleotides line up with TRBD2. Germline values: CDR1 MNHEY, CDR2 SMNVEV (reference sequence). The CDR3 runs 17 residues. The ends lost 5 bases at V and 4 bases at J; junction bases unmatched: 9. The CDR3 DNA sequence: TGTGCCAGCAGTCCCTTGACTAGCGGGAGGACGCCAGATACGCAGTATTTT. Amino acid sequence: CASSPLTSGRTPDTQYF.

The chain carries TRBV7-8 and TRBJ2-3; possible D gene TRBD1, 5 bases. CDR3 length: 16 amino acids. Germline CDR1 and CDR2: SGHVS and FQNEAQ. The V and J ends lost 6 bases and 4 bases respectively, with 20 bases between them. The CDR3 nucleotides are TGTGCCAGCAGAACCAGGGCTCACTTGTCGGCAGATACGCAGTATTTT. Its translation is CASRTRAHLSADTQYF.

V and J are TRBV20-1 and TRBJ2-1; D is uncertain. V dropped 2 bases and J dropped 10 bases, with 9 bases sitting between them. This CDR3 is 11 amino acids long. Germline V gene sequence: CDR1 DFQATT, CDR2 SNEGSKA (reference sequence). Written as DNA, the CDR3 is TGCAGTGCTAGAAGGTCAGGCGAGCAGTTCTTC. Residues: CSARRSGEQFF.

This rearrangement joins TRBV9 to TRBJ1-3, with D perhaps matching TRBD1 (6 bases). V shed 3 bases and J shed 0 bases, with 16 bases lying between them. Per germline, CDR1 SGDLS and CDR2 YYNGEE. This CDR3 region has 17 residues. This CDR3 reads CASSASGGQHSGNTIYF. The CDR3 nucleotides read TGTGCCAGCAGCGCCAGTGGCGGACAGCACTCTGGAAACACCATATATTTT.

This rearrangement joins TRBV3-1 (or the pseudogene TRBV3-2) to TRBJ1-5; TRBD1 agrees at 8 bases. The CDR3 is 15 amino acids. The V segment lost 5 bases and the J segment 3 bases; nucleotides outside the gene matches: 6. Germline values: CDR1 LGHDT, CDR2 YNNKEL (reference sequence). CDR3 protein: CASSSGQGLNQPQHF. In DNA form, the CDR3 reads TGTGCCAGCAGCTCCGGACAGGGACTCAATCAGCCCCAGCATTTT.